The clone carrying this T cell receptor (beta chain) was recorded once. The antigen remains unidentified. Sequencing followed a ViraFEST assay step that expanded antigen-specific CD4+ T cells with viral peptide pools. The culture ran for around nine days, and then CD4+ T cells were isolated. No vaccinee had earlier SARS-CoV-2 infection, and nucleocapsid antibodies were negative. The data belong to a study of vaccination effects on CD4 cells after COVID-19. The study's findings and limits: Clones induced by infection and by vaccine showed marked clonal contraction late after vaccination.

Assay used: immunoSEQ multiplex PCR; TCRdb lists only in-frame clones, some missing. This table has more than 30,000 clones, around 66% appearing once. There are 12 residues in the CDR3. V was shortened by 9 bases and J by 5 bases, with 13 bases between the two germline ends. Looked up from germline, CDR1 is WNHNN and CDR2 is SYGVQD (reference sequence). The source is a human donor who received a COVID-19 vaccine. This material consisted of CD4+ T cells from PBMCs cultured with HCoV-OC43 spike peptides, taken before COVID-19 vaccination. Subset of the sample: HCoV-OC43 spike overlapping peptide pool stimulation. V is TRBV10-1 and J is TRBJ2-5, with no clear D. The CDR3 sequence: CASAPGRETQYF. CDR3 coding DNA: TGCGCCAGTGCCCCGGGTCGGGAGACCCAGTACTTC.